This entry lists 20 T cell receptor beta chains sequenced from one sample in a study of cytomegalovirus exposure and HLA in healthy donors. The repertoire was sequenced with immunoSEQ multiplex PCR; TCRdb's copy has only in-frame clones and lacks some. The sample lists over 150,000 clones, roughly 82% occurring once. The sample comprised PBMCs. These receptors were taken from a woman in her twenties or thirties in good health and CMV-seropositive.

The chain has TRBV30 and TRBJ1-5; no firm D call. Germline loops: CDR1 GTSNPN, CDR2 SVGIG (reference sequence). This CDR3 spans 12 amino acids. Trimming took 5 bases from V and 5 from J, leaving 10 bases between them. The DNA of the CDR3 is TGTGCCTGGGCGAGCGGGCATCAGCCCCAGCATTTT. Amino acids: CAWASGHQPQHF.

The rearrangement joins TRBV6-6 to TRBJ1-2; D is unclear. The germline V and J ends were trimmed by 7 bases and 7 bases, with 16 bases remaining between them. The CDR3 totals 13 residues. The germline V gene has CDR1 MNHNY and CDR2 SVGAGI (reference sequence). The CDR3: CASIPSAAGGYTF. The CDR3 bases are TGTGCCAGCATTCCCTCCGCGGCGGGTGGCTACACCTTC.

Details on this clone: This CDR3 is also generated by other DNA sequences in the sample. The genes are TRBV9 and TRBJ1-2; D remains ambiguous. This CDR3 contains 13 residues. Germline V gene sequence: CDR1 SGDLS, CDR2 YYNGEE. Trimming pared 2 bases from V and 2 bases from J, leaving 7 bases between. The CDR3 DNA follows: TGTGCCAGCAGCGTGGACTCGAACTATGGCTACACCTTC. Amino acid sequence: CASSVDSNYGYTF.

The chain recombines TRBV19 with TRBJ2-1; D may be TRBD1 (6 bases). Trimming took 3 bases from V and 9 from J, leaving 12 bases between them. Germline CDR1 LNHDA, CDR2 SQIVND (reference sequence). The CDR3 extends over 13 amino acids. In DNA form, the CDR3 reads TGTGCCAGTAGTATCGGAACACAGGGTGAGCAGTTCTTC. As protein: CASSIGTQGEQFF.

CDR3 in amino acids: CASSIASSLGTQYF. The CDR3, as DNA: TGTGCCAGCAGCATAGCCTCGAGCCTGGGGACCCAGTACTTC. The chain couples TRBV6-5 to TRBJ2-5, with D unclear. The germline V gene encodes CDR1 MNHEY and CDR2 SVGAGI. V was pared by 6 bases and J by 7 bases, with 18 bases between. The CDR3 covers 14 residues.

CDR3 sequence: CASSLIGVMNTEAFF. DNA of the CDR3: TGCGCCAGCAGCCTCATAGGGGTGATGAACACTGAAGCTTTCTTT. The rearrangement uses TRBV4-1 and TRBJ1-1, with a possible D match to TRBD1 (5 bases). CDR1 MGHRA and CDR2 YSYEKL come from the germline V gene. Trimming left V 4 bases short and J 0 bases short, with 12 bases between. The CDR3 spans 15 residues.

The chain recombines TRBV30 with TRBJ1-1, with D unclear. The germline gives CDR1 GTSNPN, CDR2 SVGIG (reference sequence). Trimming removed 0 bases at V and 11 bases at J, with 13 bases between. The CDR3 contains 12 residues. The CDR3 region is CAWSVSTGRAFF. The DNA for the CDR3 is TGTGCCTGGAGTGTATCAACCGGGAGGGCTTTCTTT.

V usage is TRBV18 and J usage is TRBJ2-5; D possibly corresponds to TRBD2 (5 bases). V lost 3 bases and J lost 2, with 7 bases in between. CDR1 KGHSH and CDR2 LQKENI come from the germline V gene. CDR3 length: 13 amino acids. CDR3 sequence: CASSPREQETQYF. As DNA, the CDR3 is TGTGCCAGCTCACCTCGGGAACAAGAGACCCAGTACTTC.

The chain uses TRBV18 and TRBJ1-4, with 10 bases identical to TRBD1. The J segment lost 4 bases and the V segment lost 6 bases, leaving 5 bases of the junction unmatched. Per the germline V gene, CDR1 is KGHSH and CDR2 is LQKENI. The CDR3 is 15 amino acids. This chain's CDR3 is CASSRQGAYNEKLFF. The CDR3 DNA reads TGTGCCAGCTCCCGACAGGGGGCATATAATGAAAAACTGTTTTTT.

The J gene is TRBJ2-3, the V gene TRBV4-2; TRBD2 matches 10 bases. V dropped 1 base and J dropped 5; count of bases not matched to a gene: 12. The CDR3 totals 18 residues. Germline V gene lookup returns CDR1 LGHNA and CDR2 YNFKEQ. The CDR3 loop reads CASSQVGGLAGDGDTQYF. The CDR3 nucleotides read TGTGCCAGCAGCCAAGTGGGGGGCCTAGCGGGAGATGGAGATACGCAGTATTTT.

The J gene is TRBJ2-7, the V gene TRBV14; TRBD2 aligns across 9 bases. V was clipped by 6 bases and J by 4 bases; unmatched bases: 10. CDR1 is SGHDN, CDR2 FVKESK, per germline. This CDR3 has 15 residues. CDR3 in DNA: TGTGCCAGCAGTCCCAATAGCGGGAGACTTTACGAGCAGTACTTC. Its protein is CASSPNSGRLYEQYF.

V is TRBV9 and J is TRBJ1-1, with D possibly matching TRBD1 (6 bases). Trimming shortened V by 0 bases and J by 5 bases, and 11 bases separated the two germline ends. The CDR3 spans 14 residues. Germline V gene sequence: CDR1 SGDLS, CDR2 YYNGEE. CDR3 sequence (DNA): TGTGCCAGCAGCGTAGATAGGGGGGGAACTGAAGCTTTCTTT. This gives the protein CASSVDRGGTEAFF.

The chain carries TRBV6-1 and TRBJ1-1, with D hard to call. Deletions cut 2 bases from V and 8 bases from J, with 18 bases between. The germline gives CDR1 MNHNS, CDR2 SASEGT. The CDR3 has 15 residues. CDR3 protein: CASSERGRVQPEAFF. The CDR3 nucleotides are TGTGCCAGCAGTGAACGCGGGAGGGTCCAACCCGAAGCTTTCTTT.

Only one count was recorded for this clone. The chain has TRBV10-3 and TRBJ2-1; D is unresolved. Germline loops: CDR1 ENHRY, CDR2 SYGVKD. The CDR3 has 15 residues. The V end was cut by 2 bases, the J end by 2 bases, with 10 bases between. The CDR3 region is CAISESTVTYNEQFF. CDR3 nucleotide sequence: TGTGCCATCAGTGAGAGTACAGTAACCTACAATGAGCAGTTCTTC.

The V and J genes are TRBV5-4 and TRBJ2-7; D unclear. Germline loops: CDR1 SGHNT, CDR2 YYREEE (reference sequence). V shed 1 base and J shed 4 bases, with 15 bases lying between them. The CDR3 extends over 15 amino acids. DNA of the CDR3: TGTGCCAGCAGCTTGACAGTGACATCGTATTACGAGCAGTACTTC. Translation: CASSLTVTSYYEQYF.

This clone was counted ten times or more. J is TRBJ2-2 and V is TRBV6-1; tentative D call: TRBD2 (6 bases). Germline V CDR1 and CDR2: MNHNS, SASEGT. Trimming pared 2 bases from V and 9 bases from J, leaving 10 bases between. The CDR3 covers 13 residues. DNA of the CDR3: TGTGCCAGCAGTGAATATGGCGGGAGGGAGCTGTTTTTT. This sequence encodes CASSEYGGRELFF.

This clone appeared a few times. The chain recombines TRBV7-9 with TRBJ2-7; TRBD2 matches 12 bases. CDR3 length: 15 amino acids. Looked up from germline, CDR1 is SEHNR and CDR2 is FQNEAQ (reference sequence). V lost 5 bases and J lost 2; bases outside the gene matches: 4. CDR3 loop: CASSRGLAGPYEQYF. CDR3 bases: TGTGCCAGCAGCCGAGGACTAGCGGGACCCTACGAGCAGTACTTC.

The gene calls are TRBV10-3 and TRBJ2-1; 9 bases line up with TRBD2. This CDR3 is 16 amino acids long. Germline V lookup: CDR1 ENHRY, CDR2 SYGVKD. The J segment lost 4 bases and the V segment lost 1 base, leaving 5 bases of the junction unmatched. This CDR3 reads CAISEYASGTYNEQFF. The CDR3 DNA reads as TGTGCCATCAGTGAGTATGCTAGCGGGACTTACAATGAGCAGTTCTTC.

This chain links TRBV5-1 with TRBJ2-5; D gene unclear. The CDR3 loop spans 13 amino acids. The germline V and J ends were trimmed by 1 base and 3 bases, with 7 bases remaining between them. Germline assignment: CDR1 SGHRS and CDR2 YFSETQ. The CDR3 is CASSLMAEETQYF. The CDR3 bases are TGCGCCAGCAGCTTGATGGCCGAAGAGACCCAGTACTTC.

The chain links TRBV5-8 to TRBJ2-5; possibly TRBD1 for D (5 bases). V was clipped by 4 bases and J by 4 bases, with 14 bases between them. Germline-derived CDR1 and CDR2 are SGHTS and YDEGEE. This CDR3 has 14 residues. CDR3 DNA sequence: TGTGCCAGCAGCGTGACAGTACGTGGAGAGACCCAGTACTTC. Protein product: CASSVTVRGETQYF. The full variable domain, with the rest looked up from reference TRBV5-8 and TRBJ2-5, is EAGVTQSPTHLIKTRGQQATLRCSPISGHTSVYWYQQALGLGLQFLLWYDEGEERNRGNFPPRFSGRQFPNYSSELNVNALELEDSALYLCASSVTVRGETQYFGPGTRLLVL.